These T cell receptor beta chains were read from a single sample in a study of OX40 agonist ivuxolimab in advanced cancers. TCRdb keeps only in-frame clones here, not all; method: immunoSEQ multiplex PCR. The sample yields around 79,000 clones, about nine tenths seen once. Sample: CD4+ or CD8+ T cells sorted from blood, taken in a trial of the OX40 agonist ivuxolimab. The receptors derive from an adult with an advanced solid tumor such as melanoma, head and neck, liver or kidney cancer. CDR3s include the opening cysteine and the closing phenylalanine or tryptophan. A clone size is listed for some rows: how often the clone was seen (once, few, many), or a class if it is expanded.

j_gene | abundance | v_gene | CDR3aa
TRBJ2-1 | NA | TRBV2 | CASSELIRTSGRRNEQFF
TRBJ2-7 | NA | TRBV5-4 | CASSLALISGGRGEQYF
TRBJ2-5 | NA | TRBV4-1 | CASSRYGSSSGREETQYF
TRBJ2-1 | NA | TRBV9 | CASSFPGANEQFF
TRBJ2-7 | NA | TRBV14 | CASSQGSVWGGEQYF
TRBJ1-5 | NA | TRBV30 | CAWTRGSNQPQHF
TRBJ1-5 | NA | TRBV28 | CASSFLNRGGGNQPQHF
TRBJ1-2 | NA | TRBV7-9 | CASSSGSNYGYTF
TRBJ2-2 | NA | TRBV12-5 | CASGLVLGGWGTGELFF
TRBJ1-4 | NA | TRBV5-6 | CASSFRENEKLFF
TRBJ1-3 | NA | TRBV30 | CAWSGTGNTIYF
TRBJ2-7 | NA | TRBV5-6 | CASSRGTAYEQYF
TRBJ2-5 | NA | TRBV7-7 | CASSPGHWGETQYF
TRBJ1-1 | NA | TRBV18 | CASSPERSGVNTEAFF
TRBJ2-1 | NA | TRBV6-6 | CASSRGSYNEQFF
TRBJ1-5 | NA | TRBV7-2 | CASKADSNQPQHF
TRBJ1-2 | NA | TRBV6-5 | CASSYDGGSGPGYTF
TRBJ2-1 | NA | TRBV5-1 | CASELGTQYNEQFF
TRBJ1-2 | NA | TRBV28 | CASSQDRGIYGYTF
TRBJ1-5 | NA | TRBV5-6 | CASSLAQGPRQPQHF
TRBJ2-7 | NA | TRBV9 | CASSVAPLREQYF
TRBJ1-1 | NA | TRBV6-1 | CASTTGEGTEAFF
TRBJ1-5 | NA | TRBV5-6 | CASSLVGADQPQHF
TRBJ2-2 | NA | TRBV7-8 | CASAASRVSGELFF
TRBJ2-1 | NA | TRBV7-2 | CASSYGLNEQFF
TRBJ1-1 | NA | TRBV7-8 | CASSLGVRNEAFF
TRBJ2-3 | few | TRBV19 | CASSEDRGLYTDTQYF
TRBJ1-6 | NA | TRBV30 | CAWSVPAINHNSPLHF
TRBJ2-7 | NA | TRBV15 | CATSRDSSYEQYF
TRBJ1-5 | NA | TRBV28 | CASSLTYSNQPQHF
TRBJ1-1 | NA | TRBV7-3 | CASSLSGQGPAFF
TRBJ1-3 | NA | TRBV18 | CASSPKNSGNTIYF
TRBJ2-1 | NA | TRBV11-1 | CASSFRRRDTYNEQFF
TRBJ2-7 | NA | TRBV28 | CASISPTGGRYEQYF
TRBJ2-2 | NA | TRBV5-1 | CASSLNTGELFF
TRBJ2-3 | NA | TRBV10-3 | CAVRLGGQANTDTQYF
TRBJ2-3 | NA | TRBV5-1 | CASSPPQVGLADTQYF
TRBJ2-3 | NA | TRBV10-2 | CASSPQVRTSGSSTQYF
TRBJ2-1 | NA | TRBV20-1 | CSASQLNEQFF
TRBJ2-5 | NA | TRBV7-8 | CASSAGTDQETQYF
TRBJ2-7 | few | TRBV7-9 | CASRKGQNSYEQYF
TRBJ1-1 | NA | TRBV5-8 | CASSWGAEAFF
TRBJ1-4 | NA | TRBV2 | CASSVTGVTNEKLFF
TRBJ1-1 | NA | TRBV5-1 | CASSSSGTTEAFF
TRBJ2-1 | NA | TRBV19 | CASSIQLGTGFWYEQFF
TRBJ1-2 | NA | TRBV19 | CASSQVASYGYTF
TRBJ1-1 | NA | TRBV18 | CASSYGMNTEAFF
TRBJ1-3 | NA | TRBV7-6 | CASSLAAQYSGNTIYF
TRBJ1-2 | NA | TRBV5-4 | CASSHDLPSGYTF
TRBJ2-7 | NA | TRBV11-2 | CASSSSKRGLNEQYF
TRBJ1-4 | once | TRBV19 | CASTPGVTRGEKLFF
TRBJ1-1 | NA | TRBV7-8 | CASSTGTGGGTEAFF
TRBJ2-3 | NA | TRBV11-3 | CASSLGGLAGDTQYF
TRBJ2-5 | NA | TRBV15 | CATSSRLAGQETQYF
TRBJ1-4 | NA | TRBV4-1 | CASSLDGSSNEKLFF